The present T cell receptor beta chain was sequenced within a study of CD8 T cells in ankylosing spondylitis. Overall study results and limits: Reportedly, disease-linked clones are significantly enriched in ankylosing spondylitis patients' matched synovial fluid. Ankylosing spondylitis blood appeared to carry a characteristic TCR beta motif of eight or nine highly homologous variants. Reactive arthritis synovial fluid and blood previously showed some of these motif variants.

For TCR beta, libraries came from quantitative 5'-RACE with molecular barcodes. TCRdb processed the 5' RACE reads anew with MiXCR; each CDR3 protein has one entry. The data show around 490,000 distinct CDR3 sequences, 5.3% seen once. The CDR3 has 16 residues. J gave up 0 bases and V 4 bases, and 7 bases lay outside the gene matches. The germline V gene encodes CDR1 SQVTM and CDR2 ANQGSEA. This clonotype was detected a few times. Its antigen is unknown. The receptor was derived from a male donor with ankylosing spondylitis. The chain recombines TRBV29-1 with TRBJ2-7, with 12 bases identical to TRBD2. Sequencing used blood, either unsorted or a sorted T cell fraction (not recorded which). The CDR3 region is CSVAGTSGSISYEQYF. The CDR3 DNA reads as TGCAGCGTTGCTGGGACTAGCGGGTCCATCTCCTACGAGCAGTACTTC.